Shown below are 32 T cell receptor beta chains from a single sample sequenced in a study of shared clonotypes between healthy human individuals (dated by TCRdb to about 2020). Libraries came from the immunoSEQ multiplex PCR assay. The immuneACCESS repertoire file appears here via TCRdb, limited to in-frame rearrangements. These files lack a portion of the clones; in checked studies, under half of the deficit traces to unresolved V genes, and the cause of the others is not known. In all, the sample holds roughly 1,000,000 clones, and around 78% of those were seen once. Of the sample, 0.4% to 0.55% is held by the ten largest clones. Source material: memory CD4+ T cells from PBMCs. The cell subset or site label of this sample denotes: CD45RA-negative fraction. The receptors come from a man younger than 35 in good health. Some clones in this sample may be carry-over from other donors' samples.

This chain connects TRBV23-1 to TRBJ1-5; D call uncertain. TRBV23-1 falls under the ORF class, with uncertain function. V was pared by 6 bases and J by 4 bases, with 16 bases between. The CDR3 totals 15 residues. The chain's CDR3 is CASRLWETVNQPQHF. For the CDR3, the DNA is TGCGCCAGCAGATTATGGGAGACTGTTAATCAGCCCCAGCATTTT.

V and J are TRBV28 and TRBJ2-1; TRBD1 agrees at 9 bases. The CDR3 has 15 residues. Unmatched junction bases numbered 10, after V lost 6 bases and J lost 7 bases. Germline-derived CDR1 and CDR2 are MDHEN and SYDVKM. The CDR3 is CASRMPGQGRNEQFF. The CDR3 DNA reads as TGTGCCAGCAGAATGCCGGGACAGGGTAGGAATGAGCAGTTCTTC. Together with reference TRBV28 and TRBJ2-1, the CDR3 gives the full variable domain: DVKVTQSSRYLVKRTGEKVFLECVQDMDHENMFWYRQDPGLGLRLIYFSYDVKMKEKGDIPEGYSVSREKKERFSLILESASTNQTSMYLCASRMPGQGRNEQFFGPGTRLTVL.

The rearrangement uses TRBV7-2 and TRBJ2-5; 11 bases match TRBD2. Trimming removed 5 bases from V and 5 bases from J; junction bases left unmatched: 13. The CDR3 extends over 17 amino acids. The germline CDR1 and CDR2 sequences are SGHTA and FQGNSA. In nucleotides, the CDR3 is TGTGCCAGCAGCGCCCGGGGTAGCGGGAGGGCCGCGGAGACCCAGTACTTC. It yields the protein CASSARGSGRAAETQYF. The full variable domain, in which reference TRBV7-2 and TRBJ2-5 provide the parts outside the CDR3, is GAGVSQSPSNKVTEKGKDVELRCDPISGHTALYWYRQSLGQGLEFLIYFQGNSAPDKSGLPSDRFSAERTGGSVSTLTIQRTQQEDSAVYLCASSARGSGRAAETQYFGPGTRLLVL.

The rearrangement uses TRBV6-6 and TRBJ2-7; 9 nucleotides align to TRBD1. The germline V gene has CDR1 MNHNY and CDR2 SVGAGI (reference sequence). This CDR3 is built from 13 residues. With 7 bases clipped from V and 6 bases from J, the junction kept 7 bases outside the gene matches. In DNA form, the CDR3 reads TGTGCCAGCACCGGGGACAGGGAAGGCGAGCAGTACTTC. Translated, it gives CASTGDREGEQYF.

The chain carries TRBV11-1 and TRBJ2-7; TRBD2 matches at 7 bases. Germline V lookup: CDR1 SGHAT, CDR2 FQDESV (reference sequence). The CDR3 contains 14 residues. With V trimmed by 6 bases and J by 3 bases, 8 bases remained unmatched. The CDR3: CASRLGGDIYEQYF. The CDR3 DNA reads as TGTGCCAGCAGGTTGGGAGGGGATATCTACGAGCAGTACTTC. The variable domain in full, with the rest retrieved from reference TRBV11-1 and TRBJ2-7, is EAEVAQSPRYKITEKSQAVAFWCDPISGHATLYWYRQILGQGPELLVQFQDESVVDDSQLPKDRFSAERLKGVDSTLKIQPAELGDSAMYLCASRLGGDIYEQYFGPGTRLTVT.

As to this clone: Other nucleotide sequences in the sample specify the same CDR3. The chain couples TRBV28 to TRBJ2-7; TRBD1 is a possible D gene (6 bases). Germline CDR1 is MDHEN and CDR2 is SYDVKM. The germline V and J ends were trimmed by 5 bases and 1 base, with 9 bases remaining between them. CDR3 length: 13 residues. In DNA, the CDR3 is TGTGCCAGCAGTCCCGGACAGTCCTACGAGCAGTACTTC. It specifies CASSPGQSYEQYF.

This clone occurred a few times. The chain is built from TRBV15 and TRBJ2-7, with 11 bases that match TRBD2. The CDR3 spans 15 residues. Germline CDR1 is LNHNV and CDR2 is YYDKDF (reference sequence). V trimming: 5 bases; J trimming: 2 bases; junction bases outside the gene matches: 5. The chain's CDR3 is CATSGGLAGAYEQYF. CDR3 nucleotides: TGTGCCACCAGCGGAGGACTAGCGGGTGCCTACGAGCAGTACTTC.

This chain connects TRBV2 to TRBJ2-7, with 7 bases that match TRBD2. CDR1 and CDR2 from the germline V gene are SNHLY and FYNNEI. The CDR3 runs 14 residues. The V and J ends lost 7 bases and 4 bases, in that order; junction bases with no gene match: 10. CDR3 DNA: TGTGCCAGCAAAACTAGCGAAATGTCTTACGAGCAGTACTTC. Its protein product is CASKTSEMSYEQYF.

This clone was counted only a few times. The chain combines TRBV7-2 with TRBJ2-1, with 9 bases fitting TRBD2. Trimming cost V 6 bases and J 7 bases; bases outside gene matches: 10. This CDR3 has 15 residues. Germline CDR1 reads SGHTA; CDR2 reads FQGNSA. The CDR3 DNA follows: TGTGCCAGCAGTTCCCCCCTTACTAGCGGGAATGAGCAGTTCTTC. Protein sequence: CASSSPLTSGNEQFF.

The rearrangement joins TRBV7-6 to TRBJ2-7; 7 bases map to TRBD2. The CDR3 has 16 residues. The V gene end was trimmed by 1 base and the J gene end by 2 bases; junction bases not matched to a gene: 8. Looked up from germline, CDR1 is SGHVS and CDR2 is FNYEAQ. The CDR3 loop reads CASSLGSSGLTYEQYF. The CDR3 DNA reads TGTGCCAGCAGCTTAGGGTCTAGCGGCCTAACCTACGAGCAGTACTTC. Looking up the rest from reference TRBV7-6 and TRBJ2-7 gives the full variable domain: GAGVSQSPRYKVTKRGQDVALRCDPISGHVSLYWYRQALGQGPEFLTYFNYEAQQDKSGLPNDRFSAERPEGSISTLTIQRTEQRDSAMYRCASSLGSSGLTYEQYFGPGTRLTVT.

The CDR3 bases are TGTGCCAGCAGTTACTCAGAGAGCACAGATACGCAGTATTTT. Amino acid sequence: CASSYSESTDTQYF. The chain uses TRBV6-5 and TRBJ2-3; unclear D gene. The CDR3 covers 14 residues. The V end lost 0 bases, the J end lost 0 bases, and 4 bases lay between the germline ends. Germline V CDR1 and CDR2: MNHEY, SVGAGI.

This clone occurred a few times. The chain links TRBV29-1 to TRBJ1-3; perhaps TRBD1 as D (5 bases). V was pared by 7 bases and J by 1 base, with 17 bases between. This CDR3 contains 15 residues. CDR1 SQVTM and CDR2 ANQGSEA come from the germline V gene. This CDR3 is CSATRQSGSGNTIYF. In DNA form, the CDR3 reads TGCAGCGCCACTCGACAGTCGGGTTCTGGAAACACCATATATTTT.

The chain is built from TRBV10-3 and TRBJ1-2; TRBD1 agrees at 8 bases. The CDR3 is made up of 16 amino acids. V shed 3 bases and J 3 bases; nucleotides not matched to a gene: 9. Germline values: CDR1 ENHRY, CDR2 SYGVKD. DNA for the CDR3: TGTGCCATCAGTGACAAAGTTGCGACAGGGGACTATGGCTACACCTTC. Encoded protein: CAISDKVATGDYGYTF.

The chain joins TRBV7-9 to TRBJ2-6; the D is unclear. CDR3 length equals 14 residues. The V gene lost 4 bases and the J gene lost 8 bases, with 12 bases spanning the gap. Germline V lookup: CDR1 SEHNR, CDR2 FQNEAQ (reference sequence). The CDR3 nucleotides read TGTGCCAGCAGCTCCCCGTTCCTCACCAACGTCCTGACTTTC. Translated: CASSSPFLTNVLTF.

Notes on this clone: Other DNA sequences in this specimen translate into the identical CDR3. V gene TRBV28 combines with J gene TRBJ2-2; D remains unclear. This CDR3 region has 13 residues. V shed 2 bases and J shed 3 bases, with 4 bases lying between them. Germline values: CDR1 MDHEN, CDR2 SYDVKM. CDR3 region: CASSLADTGELFF. The CDR3 DNA reads TGTGCCAGCAGTTTAGCCGACACCGGGGAGCTGTTTTTT.

CDR3: CASSLEMGNEQFF. CDR3 DNA: TGTGCCAGCAGCTTAGAGATGGGGAATGAGCAGTTCTTC. The chain combines TRBV7-8 with TRBJ2-1; D is unclear. V was trimmed by 1 base and J by 7 bases, leaving 8 bases between them. Germline-derived CDR1 and CDR2 are SGHVS and FQNEAQ. The CDR3 totals 13 residues.

This clone was detected once. This sequence joins TRBV2 and TRBJ2-1; 8 nucleotides align to TRBD2. Germline CDR1 reads SNHLY; CDR2 reads FYNNEI. V gave up 7 bases and J gave up 7 bases; unmatched junction bases: 9. The CDR3 is 14 amino acids. The CDR3 here is CASKAGGSSNEQFF. The CDR3 DNA reads as TGTGCCAGCAAGGCGGGGGGATCTAGTAATGAGCAGTTCTTC.

This chain uses TRBV7-2 with TRBJ1-5; D is ambiguous. V dropped 4 bases and J dropped 6 bases, with 13 bases sitting between them. CDR3 size: 14 residues. From germline, CDR1 is SGHTA and CDR2 FQGNSA. The CDR3 DNA is TGTGCCAGCAGCTCGGGGTCAGGCGGTCAGCCCCAGCATTTT. It codes for CASSSGSGGQPQHF.

The chain recombines TRBV7-2 with TRBJ2-3; 9 bases are a match to TRBD2. The germline CDR1 and CDR2 sequences are SGHTA and FQGNSA. J gave up 4 bases and V 4 bases, and 18 bases lay outside the gene matches. The CDR3 has 19 amino acids. CDR3 bases: TGTGCCAGCAGCTCGGACCCGGGACTAGCTAGGGGAGTCTCAGATACGCAGTATTTT. Translation: CASSSDPGLARGVSDTQYF. Based on the CDR3 plus reference TRBV7-2 and TRBJ2-3, the full variable domain is GAGVSQSPSNKVTEKGKDVELRCDPISGHTALYWYRQSLGQGLEFLIYFQGNSAPDKSGLPSDRFSAERTGGSVSTLTIQRTQQEDSAVYLCASSSDPGLARGVSDTQYFGPGTRLTVL.

The chain recombines TRBV2 with TRBJ1-1; D is unresolved. Trimming left V 0 bases short and J 3 bases short, with 8 bases between. Germline-derived CDR1 and CDR2 are SNHLY and FYNNEI. This CDR3 is 14 amino acids long. The CDR3: CASSEAGMDTEAFF. The CDR3 DNA follows: TGTGCCAGCAGTGAAGCGGGGATGGACACTGAAGCTTTCTTT.

The V and J genes are TRBV5-1 and TRBJ2-3, with D perhaps matching TRBD1 or TRBD2 (6 bases each). CDR3 size: 14 residues. Looked up from germline, CDR1 is SGHRS and CDR2 is YFSETQ. Trimming shortened V by 3 bases and J by 2 bases, and 10 bases separated the two germline ends. The CDR3 sequence is CASSWGAVTDTQYF. The CDR3, as DNA: TGCGCCAGCAGCTGGGGGGCAGTCACAGATACGCAGTATTTT.

The V call is TRBV10-2, the J call TRBJ1-3; D is uncertain. Germline V gene data show CDR1 as WSHSY and CDR2 as SAAADI. V was clipped by 7 bases and J by 4 bases, with 11 bases between them. This CDR3 has 13 residues. The CDR3, as DNA: TGCGCCAGCACCTGGGATCACGGAAACACCATATATTTT. Translation gives CASTWDHGNTIYF.

The V and J genes are TRBV7-6 and TRBJ2-1; 12 bases fit TRBD2. The CDR3 spans 16 residues. With 5 bases clipped from V and 6 bases from J, the junction kept 8 bases outside the gene matches. Germline CDR1 reads SGHVS; CDR2 reads FNYEAQ. The CDR3 here is CASSGSSGRAGNEQFF. CDR3 bases: TGTGCCAGCAGCGGGTCTAGCGGGAGGGCCGGCAATGAGCAGTTCTTC.

This clone was recorded at least ten times. The chain links TRBV13 to TRBJ1-5; 11 nucleotides line up with TRBD1. The germline V gene encodes CDR1 PRHDT and CDR2 FYEKMQ (reference sequence). The V gene end was trimmed by 0 bases and the J gene end by 6 bases; junction bases not matched to a gene: 4. CDR3 length equals 16 residues. The CDR3 nucleotides read TGTGCCAGCAGCTTAGGCCGGGGACAGGGGGTTCAGCCCCAGCATTTT. Translating gives CASSLGRGQGVQPQHF.

This clone was detected once. The V call is TRBV29-1, the J call TRBJ1-2; D is possibly TRBD1 (6 bases). CDR1 is SQVTM and CDR2 is ANQGSEA in the germline V gene. The length of the CDR3 is 11 residues. V was cut by 6 bases and J by 7 bases, with 12 bases left in between. The DNA of the CDR3 is TGCAGCGTGGGGAACAGGGTTGGCTACACCTTC. It specifies CSVGNRVGYTF.

V and J are TRBV29-1 and TRBJ1-1, with D hard to call. The CDR3 is 11 amino acids. Germline lookup yields CDR1 SQVTM and CDR2 ANQGSEA. Deletions cut 3 bases from V and 3 bases from J, with 5 bases between. CDR3 nucleotides: TGCAGCGTTGAGGAACACACTGAAGCTTTCTTT. Translated: CSVEEHTEAFF.

With regard to this clone: The same CDR3 is also encoded by other DNA sequences in this sample. The chain couples TRBV5-1 to TRBJ2-2; D is ambiguous. Germline CDR1 reads SGHRS; CDR2 reads YFSETQ. V was trimmed by 0 bases and J by 1 base, leaving 7 bases between them. This CDR3 contains 15 residues. The DNA for the CDR3 is TGCGCCAGCAGCTTGGTTGCGGAGAACACCGGGGAGCTGTTTTTT. Amino acid sequence: CASSLVAENTGELFF.

CDR3 sequence: CASSPRDTEKLFF. CDR3 coding DNA: TGTGCCAGCTCGCCCCGGGACACTGAAAAACTGTTTTTT. V usage is TRBV18 and J usage is TRBJ1-4; a weak D match, TRBD1 (6 bases). This CDR3 region has 13 residues. Germline V CDR1 and CDR2: KGHSH, LQKENI. Deletions cut 6 bases from V and 7 bases from J, with 12 bases between.

This chain connects TRBV30 to TRBJ1-5, with D unresolved. Germline V lookup: CDR1 GTSNPN, CDR2 SVGIG (reference sequence). With 2 bases removed from V and 9 bases from J, the gap between germline ends came to 11 bases. The length of the CDR3 is 12 residues. CDR3 in amino acids: CAWSPQSGPQHF. The CDR3 DNA reads as TGTGCCTGGAGTCCCCAGTCCGGGCCCCAGCATTTT.

This clone was counted a single time. The chain uses TRBV2 and TRBJ2-1; D gene ambiguous. Between the trimmed V and J ends, which lost 3 bases and 5 bases, there was a span of 14 bases. The V gene's germline CDR1 is SNHLY and CDR2 FYNNEI. CDR3 length: 15 residues. The CDR3 DNA reads as TGTGCCAGCAGTGAGTTACCCTTGCAGAACAATGAGCAGTTCTTC. Amino acids: CASSELPLQNNEQFF.

In its sample, this clone was seen a few times. The sample carries other DNA sequences with the same CDR3. The chain has TRBV27 and TRBJ2-5; D is unresolved. CDR1 is MNHEY, CDR2 SMNVEV, per germline (reference sequence). The V gene lost 2 bases and the J gene lost 5 bases, with 9 bases spanning the gap. CDR3 length equals 13 residues. The DNA for the CDR3 is TGTGCCAGCAGTTTAAGGGCGAGGGAGACCCAGTACTTC. Translated: CASSLRARETQYF.

The V and J genes are TRBV2 and TRBJ2-5, with 11 bases that match TRBD2. The J segment lost 2 bases and the V segment lost 3 bases, leaving 14 bases of the junction unmatched. In germline, CDR1 is SNHLY, CDR2 FYNNEI. This CDR3 comprises 19 residues. CDR3 residues: CASSDPPRLAGGRQETQYF. The CDR3 DNA follows: TGTGCCAGCAGTGACCCTCCTCGGCTAGCGGGAGGTAGGCAAGAGACCCAGTACTTC.